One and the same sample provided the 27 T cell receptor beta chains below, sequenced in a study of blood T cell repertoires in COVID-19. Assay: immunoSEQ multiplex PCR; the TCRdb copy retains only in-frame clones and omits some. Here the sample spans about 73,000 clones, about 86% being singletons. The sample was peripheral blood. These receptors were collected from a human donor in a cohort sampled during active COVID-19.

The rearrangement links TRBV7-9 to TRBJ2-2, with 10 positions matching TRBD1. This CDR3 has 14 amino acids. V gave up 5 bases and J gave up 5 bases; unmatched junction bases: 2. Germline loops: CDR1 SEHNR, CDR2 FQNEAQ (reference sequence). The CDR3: CASSQGQGTGELFF. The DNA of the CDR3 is TGTGCCAGCAGCCAGGGACAGGGGACCGGGGAGCTGTTTTTT.

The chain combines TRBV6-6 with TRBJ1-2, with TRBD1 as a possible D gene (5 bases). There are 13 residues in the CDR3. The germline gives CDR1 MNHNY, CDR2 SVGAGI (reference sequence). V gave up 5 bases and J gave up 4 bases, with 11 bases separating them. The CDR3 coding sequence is TGTGCCAGCAGTGCACAGGAGATCTATGGCTACACCTTC. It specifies CASSAQEIYGYTF.

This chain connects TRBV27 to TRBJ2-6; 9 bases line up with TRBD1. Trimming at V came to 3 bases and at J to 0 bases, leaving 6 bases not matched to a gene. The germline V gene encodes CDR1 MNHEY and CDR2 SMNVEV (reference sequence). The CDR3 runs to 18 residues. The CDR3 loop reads CASSLIGQGFSGANVLTF. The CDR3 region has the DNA TGTGCCAGCAGTTTGATAGGACAGGGGTTCTCTGGGGCCAACGTCCTGACTTTC.

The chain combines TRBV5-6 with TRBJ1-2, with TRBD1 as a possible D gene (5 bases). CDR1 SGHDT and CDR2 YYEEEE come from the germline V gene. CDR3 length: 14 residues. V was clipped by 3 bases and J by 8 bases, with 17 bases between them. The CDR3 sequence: CASSWGGLPGGYTF. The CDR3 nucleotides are TGTGCCAGCAGCTGGGGGGGACTGCCGGGCGGCTACACCTTC.

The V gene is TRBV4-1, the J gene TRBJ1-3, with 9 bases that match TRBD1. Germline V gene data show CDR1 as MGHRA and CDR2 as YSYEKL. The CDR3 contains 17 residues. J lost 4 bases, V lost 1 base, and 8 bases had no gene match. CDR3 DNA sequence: TGCGCCAGCAGCCAAGTGGGACAGGGTGCGAGGGGAAACACCATATATTTT. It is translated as CASSQVGQGARGNTIYF.

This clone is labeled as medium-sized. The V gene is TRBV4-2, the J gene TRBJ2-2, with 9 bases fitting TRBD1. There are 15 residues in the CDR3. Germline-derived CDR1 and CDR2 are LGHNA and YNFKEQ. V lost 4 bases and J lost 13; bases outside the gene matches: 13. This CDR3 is CASSRGQGLAARLFF. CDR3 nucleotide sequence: TGTGCCAGCAGCCGAGGACAGGGGCTCGCGGCGAGGCTGTTTTTT.

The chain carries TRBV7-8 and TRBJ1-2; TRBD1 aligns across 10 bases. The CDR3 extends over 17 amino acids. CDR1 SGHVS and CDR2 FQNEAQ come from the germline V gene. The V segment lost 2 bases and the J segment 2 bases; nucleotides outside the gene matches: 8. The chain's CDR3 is CASSLLGDRGLNYGYTF. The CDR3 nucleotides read TGTGCCAGCAGCTTACTTGGGGACAGGGGATTGAACTATGGCTACACCTTC.

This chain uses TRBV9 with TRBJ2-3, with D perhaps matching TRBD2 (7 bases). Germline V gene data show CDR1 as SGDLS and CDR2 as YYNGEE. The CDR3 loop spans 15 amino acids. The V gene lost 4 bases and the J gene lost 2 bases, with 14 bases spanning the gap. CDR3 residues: CASSLAGAITDTQYF. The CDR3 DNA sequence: TGTGCCAGCAGCTTGGCGGGGGCGATCACAGATACGCAGTATTTT.

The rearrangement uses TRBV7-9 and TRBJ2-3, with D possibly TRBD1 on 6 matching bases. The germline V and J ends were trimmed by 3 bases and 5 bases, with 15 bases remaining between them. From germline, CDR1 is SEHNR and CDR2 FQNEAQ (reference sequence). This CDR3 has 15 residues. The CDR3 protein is CASSFDRSVGDTQYF. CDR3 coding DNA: TGTGCCAGCAGCTTCGACAGGAGCGTGGGAGATACGCAGTATTTT.

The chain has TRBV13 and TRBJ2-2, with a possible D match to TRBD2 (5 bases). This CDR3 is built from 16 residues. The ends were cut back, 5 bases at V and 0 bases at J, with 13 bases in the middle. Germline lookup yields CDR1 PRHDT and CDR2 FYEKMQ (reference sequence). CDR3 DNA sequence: TGTGCCAGCAGCAACTCGGCGGGCACGAACACCGGGGAGCTGTTTTTT. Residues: CASSNSAGTNTGELFF.

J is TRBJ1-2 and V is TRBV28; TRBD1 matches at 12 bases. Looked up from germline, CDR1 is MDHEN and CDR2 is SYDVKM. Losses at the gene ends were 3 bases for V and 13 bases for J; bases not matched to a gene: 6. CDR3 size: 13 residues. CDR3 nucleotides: TGTGCCAGCAGTTTGGGGACAGGGGGCGGTTGCACCTTC. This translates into CASSLGTGGGCTF.

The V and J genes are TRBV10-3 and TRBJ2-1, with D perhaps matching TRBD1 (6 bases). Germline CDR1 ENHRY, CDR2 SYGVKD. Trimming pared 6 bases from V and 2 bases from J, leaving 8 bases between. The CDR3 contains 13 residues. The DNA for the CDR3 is TGTGCCATCAGGGGGGCCCCCTACAATGAGCAGTTCTTC. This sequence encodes CAIRGAPYNEQFF.

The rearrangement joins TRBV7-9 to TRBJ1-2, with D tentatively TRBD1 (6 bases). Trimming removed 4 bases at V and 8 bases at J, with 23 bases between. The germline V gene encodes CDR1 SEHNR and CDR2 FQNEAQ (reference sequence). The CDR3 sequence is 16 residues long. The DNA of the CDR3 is TGTGCCAGCAGCTCAGATCCGGGACATTTTCTACTGGGCTACACCTTC. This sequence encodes CASSSDPGHFLLGYTF.

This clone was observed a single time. The CDR3 region is CASSQNGLAPEQYF. In DNA form, the CDR3 reads TGTGCCAGCAGCCAAAACGGACTAGCTCCCGAGCAGTACTTC. This chain links TRBV7-2 with TRBJ2-7; 8 bases line up with TRBD2. This CDR3 contains 14 residues. The germline gives CDR1 SGHTA, CDR2 FQGNSA. V gave up 5 bases and J gave up 6 bases; unmatched junction bases: 9.

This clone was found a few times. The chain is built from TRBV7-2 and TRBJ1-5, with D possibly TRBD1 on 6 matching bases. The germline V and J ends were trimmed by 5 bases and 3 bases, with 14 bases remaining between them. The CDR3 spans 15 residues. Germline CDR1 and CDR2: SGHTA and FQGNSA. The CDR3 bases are TGTGCCAGCAGCCCAGTGACAGGAGACAATCAGCCCCAGCATTTT. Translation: CASSPVTGDNQPQHF.

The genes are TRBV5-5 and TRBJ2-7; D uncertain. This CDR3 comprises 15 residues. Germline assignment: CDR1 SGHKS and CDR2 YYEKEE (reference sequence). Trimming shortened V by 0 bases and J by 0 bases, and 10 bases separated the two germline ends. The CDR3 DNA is TGTGCCAGCAGCTTGGAATGGCAGGTCTCCTACGAGCAGTACTTC. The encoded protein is CASSLEWQVSYEQYF.

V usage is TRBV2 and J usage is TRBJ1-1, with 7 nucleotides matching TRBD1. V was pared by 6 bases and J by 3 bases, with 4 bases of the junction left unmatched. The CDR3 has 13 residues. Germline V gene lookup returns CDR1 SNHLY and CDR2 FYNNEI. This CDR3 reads CASRKTGDTEAFF. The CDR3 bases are TGTGCCAGCAGGAAAACAGGGGACACTGAAGCTTTCTTT.

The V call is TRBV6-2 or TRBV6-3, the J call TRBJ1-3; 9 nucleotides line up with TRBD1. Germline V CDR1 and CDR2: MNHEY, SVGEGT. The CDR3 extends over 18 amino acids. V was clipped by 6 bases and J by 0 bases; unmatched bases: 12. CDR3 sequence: CASSRTPGQGRSGNTIYF. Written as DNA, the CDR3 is TGTGCCAGCAGCCGTACTCCGGGACAGGGCCGCTCTGGAAACACCATATATTTT.

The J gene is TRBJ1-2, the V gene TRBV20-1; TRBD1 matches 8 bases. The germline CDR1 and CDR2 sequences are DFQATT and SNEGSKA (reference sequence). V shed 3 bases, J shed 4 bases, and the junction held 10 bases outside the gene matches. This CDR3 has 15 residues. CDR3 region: CSASGGRDRLYGYTF. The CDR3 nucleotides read TGCAGTGCTAGTGGTGGGCGGGACAGGCTCTATGGCTACACCTTC.

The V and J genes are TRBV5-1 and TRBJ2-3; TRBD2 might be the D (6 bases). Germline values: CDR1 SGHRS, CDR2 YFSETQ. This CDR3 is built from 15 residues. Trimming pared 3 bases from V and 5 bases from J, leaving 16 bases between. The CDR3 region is CASSSVGGKLDTQYF. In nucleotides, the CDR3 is TGCGCCAGCAGCTCGGTCGGGGGAAAGTTAGATACGCAGTATTTT.

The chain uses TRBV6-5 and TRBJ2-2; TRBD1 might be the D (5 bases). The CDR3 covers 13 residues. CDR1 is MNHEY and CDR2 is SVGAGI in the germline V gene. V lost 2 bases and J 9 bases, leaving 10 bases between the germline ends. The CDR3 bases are TGTGCCAGCAGTTACCGCGACAGCAGGGAGCTGTTTTTT. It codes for CASSYRDSRELFF.

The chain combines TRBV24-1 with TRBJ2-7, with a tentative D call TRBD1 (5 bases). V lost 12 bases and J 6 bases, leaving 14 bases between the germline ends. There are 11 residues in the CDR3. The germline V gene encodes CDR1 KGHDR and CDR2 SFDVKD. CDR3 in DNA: TGTGCCTCACCGACAGTTGGCGAGCAGTACTTC. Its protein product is CASPTVGEQYF.

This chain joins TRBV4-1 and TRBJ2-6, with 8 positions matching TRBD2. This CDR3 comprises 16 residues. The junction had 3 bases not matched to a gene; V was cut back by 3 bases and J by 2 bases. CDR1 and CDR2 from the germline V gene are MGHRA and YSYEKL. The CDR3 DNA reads TGCGCCAGCAGCCAGCCCGGGGGGGCTGGGGCCAACGTCCTGACTTTC. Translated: CASSQPGGAGANVLTF.

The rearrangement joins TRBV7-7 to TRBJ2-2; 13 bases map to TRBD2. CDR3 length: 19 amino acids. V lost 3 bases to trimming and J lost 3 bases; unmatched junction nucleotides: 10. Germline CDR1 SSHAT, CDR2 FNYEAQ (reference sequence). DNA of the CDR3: TGTGCCAGCAGCTTGGGAGTCACTAGCGGGGGGGCAGACACCGGGGAGCTGTTTTTT. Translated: CASSLGVTSGGADTGELFF.

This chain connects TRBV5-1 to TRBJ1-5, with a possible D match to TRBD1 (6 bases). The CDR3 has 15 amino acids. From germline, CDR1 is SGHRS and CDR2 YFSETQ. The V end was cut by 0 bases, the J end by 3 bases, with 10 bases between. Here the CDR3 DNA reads TGCGCCAGCAGCTTGGGGCAGGGGCTCAATCAGCCCCAGCATTTT. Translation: CASSLGQGLNQPQHF.

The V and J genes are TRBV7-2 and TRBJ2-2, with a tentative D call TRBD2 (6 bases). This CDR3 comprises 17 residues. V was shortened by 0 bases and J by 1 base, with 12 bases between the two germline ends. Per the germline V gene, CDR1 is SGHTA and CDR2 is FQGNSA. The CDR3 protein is CASSLALGLMNTGELFF. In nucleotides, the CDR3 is TGTGCCAGCAGCTTAGCCCTGGGACTTATGAACACCGGGGAGCTGTTTTTT.

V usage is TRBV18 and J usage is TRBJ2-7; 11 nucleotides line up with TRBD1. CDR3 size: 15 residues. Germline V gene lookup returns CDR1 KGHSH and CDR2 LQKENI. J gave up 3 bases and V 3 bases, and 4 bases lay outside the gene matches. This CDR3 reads CASSPPGQGGYEQYF. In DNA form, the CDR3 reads TGTGCCAGCTCACCTCCGGGACAGGGGGGCTACGAGCAGTACTTC. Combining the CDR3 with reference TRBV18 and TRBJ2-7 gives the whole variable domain NAGVMQNPRHLVRRRGQEARLRCSPMKGHSHVYWYRQLPEEGLKFMVYLQKENIIDESGMPKERFSAEFPKEGPSILRIQQVVRGDSAAYFCASSPPGQGGYEQYFGPGTRLTVT.